A single sample gave rise to the 13 T cell receptor beta chains below, sequenced in a study of cytomegalovirus exposure and HLA in healthy donors (TCRdb year 2017). Libraries were built with the immunoSEQ multiplex PCR assay. For the multiplex PCR, a mixture combining 60 forward primers for TCR Vbeta segments and 13 reverse primers for TCR Jbeta segments was used. Held by TCRdb, this immuneACCESS table contains in-frame sequences only and omits some clones. Under half of the omission traces to an unresolved V gene where checked; the cause of the rest is unknown. This sample is represented by a few hundred thousand clones; more than 65% of them were singletons. Approximately 1.7% of the sample comes from the top ten. Specimen: PBMCs. These receptors all come from a woman aged 25 to 39 in good health and CMV-seronegative.

The rearrangement uses TRBV4-1 and TRBJ2-5, with 15 bases that match TRBD2. Losses at the gene ends were 4 bases for V and 3 bases for J; bases not matched to a gene: 6. Germline V CDR1 and CDR2: MGHRA, YSYEKL. The CDR3 has 17 amino acids. The CDR3 DNA follows: TGCGCCAGCAGCCCTTGGACTAGCGGGAGGGATGAAGAGACCCAGTACTTC. It codes for CASSPWTSGRDEETQYF.

The DNA for the CDR3 is TGCGCCAGCAGCTTGACGGCGACAGGGGATGGAAACACCATATATTTT. This gives the protein CASSLTATGDGNTIYF. The V and J genes are TRBV5-1 and TRBJ1-3; the match to TRBD1 covers 8 bases. The CDR3 length is 16 residues. V was pared by 1 base and J by 3 bases, with 6 bases of the junction left unmatched. Germline lookup yields CDR1 SGHRS and CDR2 YFSETQ.

This chain links TRBV7-2 with TRBJ2-5, with 15 bases aligning to TRBD2. The germline V gene has CDR1 SGHTA and CDR2 FQGNSA. Germline trimming cut 5 bases from V and 5 bases from J; bases unmatched to any gene: 3. The CDR3 runs 15 residues. The DNA of the CDR3 is TGTGCCAGCAGCCGGGGACTAGCGGGGGGTGAGACCCAGTACTTC. Translated: CASSRGLAGGETQYF. The whole variable domain, filled in from reference TRBV7-2 and TRBJ2-5, reads GAGVSQSPSNKVTEKGKDVELRCDPISGHTALYWYRQSLGQGLEFLIYFQGNSAPDKSGLPSDRFSAERTGGSVSTLTIQRTQQEDSAVYLCASSRGLAGGETQYFGPGTRLLVL.

The V gene is TRBV7-9, the J gene TRBJ2-2, with D possibly TRBD1 on 5 matching bases. The CDR3 length is 14 residues. The germline V and J ends were trimmed by 5 bases and 4 bases, with 11 bases remaining between them. Germline CDR1 SEHNR, CDR2 FQNEAQ (reference sequence). CDR3 in DNA: TGTGCCAGCAGCACACAGGTTCCCACCGGGGAGCTGTTTTTT. It specifies CASSTQVPTGELFF. Complete variable domain (other parts from reference TRBV7-9 and TRBJ2-2): DTGVSQNPRHKITKRGQNVTFRCDPISEHNRLYWYRQTLGQGPEFLTYFQNEAQLEKSRLLSDRFSAERPKGSFSTLEIQRTEQGDSAMYLCASSTQVPTGELFFGEGSRLTVL.

The rearrangement links TRBV6-1 to TRBJ1-1, with no clear D. Germline-derived CDR1 and CDR2 are MNHNS and SASEGT. V lost 6 bases to trimming and J lost 2 bases, with 10 bases between them. The CDR3 spans 13 residues. The CDR3, as DNA: TGTGCCAGCAGCCTGGAGGGAAACACTGAAGCTTTCTTT. It specifies CASSLEGNTEAFF.

The genes are TRBV19 and TRBJ2-2; TRBD2 matches at 8 bases. In germline, CDR1 is LNHDA, CDR2 SQIVND (reference sequence). V dropped 2 bases and J dropped 5; count of bases not matched to a gene: 4. The CDR3 consists of 15 residues. The CDR3: CASSIMGLVTGELFF. The CDR3 DNA reads as TGTGCCAGTAGTATAATGGGACTAGTAACCGGGGAGCTGTTTTTT.

The V and J genes are TRBV4-1 and TRBJ1-1, with TRBD1 as a possible D gene (6 bases). Trimming took off 8 bases at V and 1 base at J, with 11 bases between the two ends. Germline V gives CDR1 MGHRA, CDR2 YSYEKL. The CDR3 contains 13 residues. The CDR3 DNA follows: TGCGCCAGCTCACAGGGTTGGAACACTGAAGCTTTCTTT. Protein sequence: CASSQGWNTEAFF.

The chain uses TRBV6-5 and TRBJ2-1; 8 bases line up with TRBD2. With V trimmed by 0 bases and J by 7 bases, 8 bases remained unmatched. The CDR3 runs 16 residues. Germline V gives CDR1 MNHEY, CDR2 SVGAGI. CDR3 in DNA: TGTGCCAGCAGTTACTCGAACGGGGGGGCCAGAAATGAGCAGTTCTTC. Translation gives CASSYSNGGARNEQFF.

This chain uses TRBV6-6 with TRBJ1-1; possibly TRBD1 for D (5 bases). The CDR3 loop spans 14 amino acids. The V and J ends lost 0 bases and 11 bases respectively, with 16 bases between them. Germline assignment: CDR1 MNHNY and CDR2 SVGAGI (reference sequence). The CDR3 here is CASSYSFGGEGAFF. The CDR3, as DNA: TGTGCCAGCAGTTACTCTTTCGGGGGTGAAGGGGCTTTCTTT.

This clone was seen a handful of times. Germline and junction disagree at one end, which may indicate a read error. V is TRBV5-1 and J is TRBJ2-2; D perhaps matches TRBD2 (6 bases). The CDR3 is 13 residues long. Germline-derived CDR1 and CDR2 are SGHRS and YFSETQ. CDR3: CASSKLATGELFF. In DNA form, the CDR3 reads TGTGCCAGCAGCAAACTAGCCACCGGGGAGCTGTTTTTT.

The chain has TRBV5-8 and TRBJ1-2; D gene uncertain. There are 9 residues in the CDR3. Trimming removed 9 bases at V and 8 bases at J, with 8 bases between. Germline V gene sequence: CDR1 SGHTS, CDR2 YDEGEE. The chain's CDR3 is CATGYGYTF. The CDR3 DNA reads TGTGCCACGGGATACGGCTACACCTTC.

The V gene is TRBV19, the J gene TRBJ1-3; D is unclear. The CDR3 has 14 residues. Germline V gene data show CDR1 as LNHDA and CDR2 as SQIVND (reference sequence). The ends were cut back, 3 bases at V and 0 bases at J, with 6 bases in the middle. In DNA, the CDR3 is TGTGCCAGTAGTATCTTCGGCTCTGGAAACACCATATATTTT. Protein product: CASSIFGSGNTIYF.

V and J are TRBV5-1 and TRBJ1-2, with 8 nucleotides matching TRBD1. CDR1 and CDR2 from the germline V gene are SGHRS and YFSETQ. V lost 1 base and J lost 4; bases outside the gene matches: 3. The CDR3 is 14 amino acids. CDR3 protein: CASSLRTGGYGYTF. In DNA, the CDR3 is TGCGCCAGCAGCTTGAGAACAGGGGGCTATGGCTACACCTTC.